The entry that follows covers one TCR beta chain sequence. Its target is unknown. The sample is drawn from a study of graft-versus-host responses after intestinal transplantation. Study-wide background: Tacrolimus and steroids were given for about 3 years to all recipients after anti-thymocyte globulin induction.

The data were produced by immunoSEQ multiplex PCR, yet TCRdb's version contains in-frame clones alone and is incomplete. The data show 45,000 to 60,000 clones, approximately 95% seen once. Whole-study findings and limits: GvH clone levels peaked in circulation, and this peak was associated with early post-transplant HvG declines.

This sequence was found in a human donor who was the organ donor for an intestinal transplant. The sample here was unstimulated CD8+ T cells sorted from spleen or lymph node cells, taken before transplant.

The DNA for the CDR3 is TGTGCCAGCAGTGAAGGCGGACTACAGGGCCCTAACTATGGCTACACCTTC. Translated, it gives CASSEGGLQGPNYGYTF. The genes are TRBV2 and TRBJ1-2; tentative D call: TRBD1 (6 bases). Trimming left V 1 base short and J 0 bases short, with 15 bases between. CDR1 is SNHLY and CDR2 is FYNNEI in the germline V gene. CDR3 length: 17 residues.